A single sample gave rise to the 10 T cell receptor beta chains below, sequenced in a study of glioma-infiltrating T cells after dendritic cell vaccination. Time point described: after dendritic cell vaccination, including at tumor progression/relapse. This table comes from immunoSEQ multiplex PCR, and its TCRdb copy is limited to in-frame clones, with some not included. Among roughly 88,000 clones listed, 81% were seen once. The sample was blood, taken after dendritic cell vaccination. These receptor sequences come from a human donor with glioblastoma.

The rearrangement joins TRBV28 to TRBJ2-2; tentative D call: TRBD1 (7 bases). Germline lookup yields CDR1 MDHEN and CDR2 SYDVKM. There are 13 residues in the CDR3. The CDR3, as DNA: TGTGCACTACAGGGGACTGACACCGGGGAGCTGTTTTTT. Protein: CALQGTDTGELFF.

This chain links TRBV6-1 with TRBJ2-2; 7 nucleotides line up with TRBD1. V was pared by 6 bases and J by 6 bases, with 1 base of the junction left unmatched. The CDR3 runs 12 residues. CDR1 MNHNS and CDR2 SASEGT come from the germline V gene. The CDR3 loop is CASSQGAGELFF. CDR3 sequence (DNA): TGTGCCAGCAGCCAGGGGGCCGGGGAGCTGTTTTTT.

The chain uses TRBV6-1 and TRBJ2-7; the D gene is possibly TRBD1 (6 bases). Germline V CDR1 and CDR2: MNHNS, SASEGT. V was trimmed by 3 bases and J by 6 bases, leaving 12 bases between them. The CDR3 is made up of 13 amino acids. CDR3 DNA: TGTGCCAGCAGTGACAGGGGACGGGGCGAGCAGTACTTC. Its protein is CASSDRGRGEQYF.

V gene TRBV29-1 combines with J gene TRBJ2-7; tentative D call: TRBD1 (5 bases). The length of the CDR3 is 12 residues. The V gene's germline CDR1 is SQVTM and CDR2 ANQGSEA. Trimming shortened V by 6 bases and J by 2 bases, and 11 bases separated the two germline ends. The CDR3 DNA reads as TGCAGCGTGGACGCGGACACCTACGAGCAGTACTTC. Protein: CSVDADTYEQYF.

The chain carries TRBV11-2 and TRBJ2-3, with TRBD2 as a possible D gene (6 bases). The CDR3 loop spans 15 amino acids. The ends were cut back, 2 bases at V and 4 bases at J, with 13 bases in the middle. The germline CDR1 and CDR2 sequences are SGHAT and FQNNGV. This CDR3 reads CASSLSDSGSDTQYF. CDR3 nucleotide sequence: TGTGCCAGCAGCTTAAGTGATAGCGGATCAGATACGCAGTATTTT.

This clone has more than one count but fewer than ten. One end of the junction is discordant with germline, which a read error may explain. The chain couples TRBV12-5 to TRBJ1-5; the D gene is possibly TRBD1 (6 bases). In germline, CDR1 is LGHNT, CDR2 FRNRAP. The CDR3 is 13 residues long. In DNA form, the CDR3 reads TGTGCTAGTGGCTTGGAACAGGGCCAGCCCCAGCATTTT. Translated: CASGLEQGQPQHF.

CDR3 sequence reads: CASSLPQGMNTGELFF. In nucleotides, the CDR3 is TGTGCCAGCAGCTTGCCACAGGGGATGAACACCGGGGAGCTGTTTTTT. The chain has TRBV5-4 and TRBJ2-2; 7 bases map to TRBD1. Germline V gene sequence: CDR1 SGHNT, CDR2 YYREEE (reference sequence). The CDR3 consists of 16 residues. The V gene end was trimmed by 1 base and the J gene end by 1 base; junction bases not matched to a gene: 4. Full variable domain (rest looked up from reference TRBV5-4 and TRBJ2-2): ETGVTQSPTHLIKTRGQQVTLRCSSQSGHNTVSWYQQALGQGPQFIFQYYREEENGRGNFPPRFSGLQFPNYSSELNVNALELDDSALYLCASSLPQGMNTGELFFGEGSRLTVL.

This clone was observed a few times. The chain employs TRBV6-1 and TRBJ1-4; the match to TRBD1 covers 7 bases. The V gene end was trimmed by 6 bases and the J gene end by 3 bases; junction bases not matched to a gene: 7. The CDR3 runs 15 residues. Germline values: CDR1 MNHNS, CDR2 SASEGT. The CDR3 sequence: CASRRIQGSNEKLFF. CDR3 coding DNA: TGTGCCAGCAGAAGGATACAGGGGTCTAATGAAAAACTGTTTTTT.

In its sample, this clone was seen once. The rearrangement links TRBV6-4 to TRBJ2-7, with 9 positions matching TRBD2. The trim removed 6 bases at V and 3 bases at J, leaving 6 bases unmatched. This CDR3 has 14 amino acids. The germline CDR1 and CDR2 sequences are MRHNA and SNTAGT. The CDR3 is CASSLRTSDYEQYV. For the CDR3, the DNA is TGTGCCAGCAGCCTCAGGACTAGCGACTACGAGCAGTACGTC.

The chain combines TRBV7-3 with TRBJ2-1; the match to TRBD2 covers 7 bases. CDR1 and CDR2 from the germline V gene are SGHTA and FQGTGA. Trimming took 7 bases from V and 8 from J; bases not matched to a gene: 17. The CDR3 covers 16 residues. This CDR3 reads CASKKGRELWAHEQFF. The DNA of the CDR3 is TGTGCCAGCAAGAAGGGGCGGGAGCTTTGGGCCCATGAGCAGTTCTTC.